Sequencing of this T cell receptor (beta chain) was carried out in a study of blood T cells in healthy people across ages. The study, taken as a whole, reports: Both higher diversity and more naive CD4+ cells marked long-lived donors when set against aged donors. Observed TCR beta diversity showed a strong correlation with the percentage of naive T cells as measured by flow cytometry.

Alongside a J-beta primer mix, a sample-barcoded 5' primer served in a second PCR lasting about 6 to 11 cycles. TCRdb fed the 5' RACE reads into MiXCR, producing one record per CDR3 protein. The sample has some 1.7 million distinct CDR3 sequences; 28% are singletons. No fewer than 6 micrograms of total RNA were isolated from every sample. In regard to this clonotype: The antigen is unknown.

This CDR3 is built from 13 residues. CDR1 GTSNPN and CDR2 SVGIG come from the germline V gene (reference sequence). V dropped 4 bases and J dropped 6 bases, with 13 bases sitting between them. Material: blood. The V gene is TRBV30, the J gene TRBJ1-5, with D uncertain. This TCR was sampled from a woman in her twenties or thirties in good health. The CDR3 region has the DNA TGTGCCTGGACAGGTCGGACGGGTCAGCCCCAGCATTTT. Its translation is CAWTGRTGQPQHF.